This T cell receptor (beta chain) came from a study of T cells in Graves' hyperthyroidism and ophthalmopathy. Notes on the study in general: Ophthalmopathy prediction by the model preceded onset by a median approximately 6.1 months.

Exclusion followed for patients with uncontrolled infection, other autoimmune disease, pregnancy or lactation. This clonotype was seen repeatedly, ten times or more. The target antigen is unknown. TCR beta CDR3 regions were amplified from RNA. TCR CDR3 regions were first amplified by RT-PCR with HTBI primers. TCRdb itself ran the multiplex PCR reads through MiXCR, one entry per CDR3 protein. Found here are hundreds of thousands of distinct CDR3 sequences, about a sixth of them singletons; the top ten hold 17%. Trimming removed 5 bases at V and 4 bases at J, with 14 bases between. Per germline, CDR1 MNHEY and CDR2 SVGEGT. This CDR3 spans 14 amino acids.

The chain has TRBV6-2 or TRBV6-3 and TRBJ1-1; D not resolved. Material: blood. This TCR was sampled from a woman in her late teens or twenties with Graves' ophthalmopathy. Here the CDR3 reads CASSPAVSATEAFF. As DNA, the CDR3 is TGTGCCAGCAGTCCGGCCGTTTCGGCCACTGAAGCTTTCTTT.